This T cell receptor (beta chain) was profiled in a study of T-cell memory formation after mild COVID-19. TCRdb re-called the 5' RACE reads with MiXCR, one entry per CDR3 protein. The sample has under 550,000 distinct CDR3 sequences, around a sixth seen once; the top ten hold around an eighth. The sample comprised PBMCs or a T cell subset sorted from them (not recorded which). The receptor was isolated from an adult woman who had mild COVID-19 (a few samples of this study predate the infection). Cell type and time point are not known.

Here the CDR3 DNA reads TGTGCCAGCAGTTTTGGGGTTGGCTCCTACAATGAGCAGTTCTTC. Translating it yields CASSFGVGSYNEQFF. The chain recombines TRBV5-6 with TRBJ2-1; no definite D call. The germline V gene encodes CDR1 SGHDT and CDR2 YYEEEE. CDR3 length: 15 residues. Trimming stripped 5 bases from V and 0 bases from J, with 12 bases between.